Listed below are T cell receptor beta chains from one sample, sequenced in a study of T cell responses to AZD1222 COVID-19 vaccine. Some clones are missing from TCRdb's copy, which holds only in-frame ones; the method was immunoSEQ multiplex PCR. The profile shows fewer than 150,000 clones, roughly nine tenths of them singletons. The material sequenced was peripheral blood, taken on day 0 of AZD1222 vaccination. The receptors here all came from an adult in good health. Each CDR3 is given with its conserved first and last residue. D genes are given only for firm matches. A clone size is listed for some rows: how often the clone was seen (once, few, many), or a class if it is expanded.

j_call: TRBJ1-2
d_call: .
clone_size: .
v_call: TRBV4-2
cdr3_aa: CASSPAAQGSNYGYTF
cdr3_nt: TGTGCCAGCAGCCCCGCGGCACAGGGCTCTAACTATGGCTACACCTTC

j_call: TRBJ1-6
d_call: .
clone_size: .
v_call: TRBV7-9
cdr3_aa: CASSPSGGAHSPLHF
cdr3_nt: TGTGCCAGCAGCCCTAGTGGGGGTGCCCATTCACCCCTCCACTTT

j_call: TRBJ2-7
d_call: .
clone_size: .
v_call: TRBV29-1
cdr3_aa: CSVELSLTLHEQYF
cdr3_nt: TGCAGCGTTGAACTAAGCTTAACCCTCCACGAGCAGTACTTC

j_call: TRBJ1-1
d_call: TRBD1
clone_size: .
v_call: TRBV2
cdr3_aa: CASRDRGAMNTEAFF
cdr3_nt: TGTGCCAGCAGGGACAGGGGCGCTATGAACACTGAAGCTTTCTTT

j_call: TRBJ1-2
d_call: .
clone_size: .
v_call: TRBV5-6
cdr3_aa: CASSLIGQANYGYTF
cdr3_nt: TGTGCCAGCAGCTTAATCGGGCAGGCTAACTATGGCTACACCTTC

j_call: TRBJ1-1
d_call: .
clone_size: once
v_call: TRBV5-5
cdr3_aa: CASSQNPGTTEAFF
cdr3_nt: TGTGCCAGCAGCCAGAACCCAGGGACGACTGAAGCTTTCTTT

j_call: TRBJ1-5
d_call: .
clone_size: .
v_call: TRBV5-1
cdr3_aa: CASSPTYRAQNQPQHF
cdr3_nt: TGCGCCAGCAGCCCAACGTACCGGGCCCAGAATCAGCCCCAGCATTTT

j_call: TRBJ1-3
d_call: TRBD1
clone_size: .
v_call: TRBV5-1
cdr3_aa: CASSRDREGGNTIYF
cdr3_nt: TGCGCCAGCAGCCGAGACAGGGAGGGTGGAAACACCATATATTTT

j_call: TRBJ2-2
d_call: .
clone_size: .
v_call: TRBV12-5
cdr3_aa: CASGSRGTGELFF
cdr3_nt: TGTGCTAGTGGATCCCGCGGCACCGGGGAGCTGTTTTTT

j_call: TRBJ1-2
d_call: .
clone_size: .
v_call: TRBV9
cdr3_aa: CASSADRGSYGYTF
cdr3_nt: TGTGCCAGCAGCGCAGATAGAGGGAGCTATGGCTACACCTTC

j_call: TRBJ2-5
d_call: TRBD2
clone_size: .
v_call: TRBV7-7
cdr3_aa: CASSLGPRGGQETQYF
cdr3_nt: TGTGCCAGCAGCTTAGGGCCGCGGGGGGGTCAAGAGACCCAGTACTTC

j_call: TRBJ1-6
d_call: .
clone_size: medium-sized
v_call: TRBV30
cdr3_aa: CAWSVGGAYNSPLHF
cdr3_nt: TGTGCCTGGAGTGTAGGAGGTGCCTATAATTCACCCCTCCACTTT

j_call: TRBJ2-3
d_call: .
clone_size: .
v_call: TRBV5-1
cdr3_aa: CASREDSPSTDTQYF
cdr3_nt: TGCGCCAGCAGAGAAGACAGCCCTAGCACAGATACGCAGTATTTT

j_call: TRBJ1-1
d_call: TRBD1
clone_size: .
v_call: TRBV9
cdr3_aa: CASSTRDRQGAFF
cdr3_nt: TGTGCCAGCAGCACGAGGGACAGGCAAGGAGCTTTCTTT

j_call: TRBJ2-7
d_call: TRBD1
clone_size: .
v_call: TRBV19
cdr3_aa: CASSIGAWDRLGTYEQYF
cdr3_nt: TGTGCCAGTAGTATAGGGGCATGGGACAGACTGGGCACCTACGAGCAGTACTTC

j_call: TRBJ1-6
d_call: TRBD1
clone_size: .
v_call: TRBV6-6
cdr3_aa: CASSRIQGALSPSPLHF
cdr3_nt: TGTGCCAGCAGTCGAATCCAGGGGGCGCTTTCCCCTTCACCCCTCCACTTT

j_call: TRBJ1-3
d_call: .
clone_size: .
v_call: TRBV5-1
cdr3_aa: CASSLDSSGNTIYF
cdr3_nt: TGCGCCAGCAGCTTGGACAGCTCTGGAAACACCATATATTTT

j_call: TRBJ2-1
d_call: TRBD1
clone_size: .
v_call: TRBV24-1
cdr3_aa: CATSDSGWGRGQDNEQFF
cdr3_nt: TGTGCCACCAGTGACTCGGGGTGGGGCAGGGGGCAGGATAATGAGCAGTTCTTC

j_call: TRBJ1-5
d_call: .
clone_size: .
v_call: TRBV25-1
cdr3_aa: CASTGYSDSSNQPQHF
cdr3_nt: TGTGCCAGCACGGGGTATTCGGACAGCAGCAATCAGCCCCAGCATTTT

j_call: TRBJ2-5
d_call: TRBD1
clone_size: many
v_call: TRBV27
cdr3_aa: CASSYLGQGMETQYF
cdr3_nt: TGTGCCAGCAGCTACCTGGGACAGGGGATGGAGACCCAGTACTTC

j_call: TRBJ1-2
d_call: .
clone_size: .
v_call: TRBV7-2
cdr3_aa: CASSPGQYNYGYTF
cdr3_nt: TGTGCCAGCAGCCCCGGACAGTATAACTATGGCTACACCTTC

j_call: TRBJ1-2
d_call: .
clone_size: .
v_call: TRBV21-1
cdr3_aa: CASTYYGYTF
cdr3_nt: TGTGCCAGCACTTACTATGGCTACACCTTC

j_call: TRBJ2-7
d_call: TRBD2
clone_size: .
v_call: TRBV6-1
cdr3_aa: CASSERLAGSYEQYF
cdr3_nt: TGTGCCAGCAGTGAACGACTAGCGGGCTCCTACGAGCAGTACTTC

j_call: TRBJ1-1
d_call: TRBD1
clone_size: .
v_call: TRBV6-2/TRBV6-3
cdr3_aa: CASSYPDRLNTEAFF
cdr3_nt: TGTGCCAGCAGTTACCCGGACAGGCTGAACACTGAAGCTTTCTTT

j_call: TRBJ1-1
d_call: .
clone_size: .
v_call: TRBV7-2
cdr3_aa: CASSLGYREAFF
cdr3_nt: TGTGCCAGCAGCTTAGGGTACAGGGAAGCTTTCTTT

j_call: TRBJ2-7
d_call: TRBD2
clone_size: .
v_call: TRBV18
cdr3_aa: CASSSGTSGYEQYF
cdr3_nt: TGTGCCAGCTCGTCCGGGACTAGCGGCTACGAGCAGTACTTC

j_call: TRBJ2-7
d_call: .
clone_size: .
v_call: TRBV4-2
cdr3_aa: CASSQGTVEYEQYF
cdr3_nt: TGTGCCAGCAGCCAAGGGACAGTAGAATACGAGCAGTACTTC